This T cell receptor beta chain was retrieved from a study of cytomegalovirus exposure and HLA in healthy donors. V was trimmed by 3 bases and J by 3 bases, leaving 15 bases between them. This CDR3 comprises 15 residues. Per germline, CDR1 SGHKS and CDR2 YYEKEE (reference sequence). Broader study findings: A few V segments could not be told apart, such as TRBV6-2 and TRBV6-3, and were left out. An apparent linkage of common viral pathogens to several of the most significant clusters emerged in a later analysis. Roughly uniform sequencing depth across donors was assumed, possibly incorrectly. Specific recognition of CMV antigens was confirmed in vitro for a few chains (all CMV-associated).

On this clone: Antigen unknown.

Researchers ran the PCR with 60 Vbeta and 13 Jbeta primers. The data were produced by immunoSEQ multiplex PCR, yet TCRdb's version contains in-frame clones alone and is incomplete. This sample has fewer than 200,000 clones, with 75% to 90% found just once. The source of this sequence is a woman between 45 and 60 years old in good health and CMV-seropositive. Sequenced input: PBMCs. The chain combines TRBV5-5 with TRBJ1-1, with a tentative D call TRBD1 (6 bases). For the CDR3, the DNA is TGTGCCAGCAGCTGGGGGCGGGTCTGGGACACTGAAGCTTTCTTT. This codes for CASSWGRVWDTEAFF.